Following are 27 T cell receptor beta chains from one sample sequenced in a study of shared clonotypes between healthy human individuals. Generated by immunoSEQ multiplex PCR, the TCRdb table keeps only in-frame clones and is missing some. Here the sample spans about 2,500,000 clones, around nine tenths being singletons. Material for sequencing was naive CD4+ T cells sorted from blood. Subset denoted: CD45RA+ positively selected. These receptors all stem from a man aged 18 to 30 in good health.

This clone was recorded once. V and J are TRBV6-5 and TRBJ1-2; D ambiguous. V was clipped by 10 bases and J by 3 bases, with 6 bases between them. CDR1 MNHEY and CDR2 SVGAGI come from the germline V gene. This CDR3 has 10 residues. The CDR3: CATRDYGYTF. CDR3 sequence (DNA): TGTGCCACCAGAGACTATGGCTACACCTTC.

This chain links TRBV19 with TRBJ2-1, with 7 bases aligning to TRBD2. Germline V gene sequence: CDR1 LNHDA, CDR2 SQIVND (reference sequence). This CDR3 comprises 16 residues. The V and J ends lost 1 base and 4 bases, in that order; junction bases with no gene match: 7. The CDR3 spells CASSIGWASGYNEQFF. The CDR3, as DNA: TGTGCCAGTAGTATAGGTTGGGCTAGCGGATACAATGAGCAGTTCTTC.

This chain uses TRBV27 with TRBJ1-1, with 7 nucleotides matching TRBD1. V lost 5 bases to trimming and J lost 1 base; unmatched junction nucleotides: 4. CDR3 length: 14 residues. Germline values: CDR1 MNHEY, CDR2 SMNVEV (reference sequence). Here the CDR3 reads CASSIRQGNTEAFF. The DNA of the CDR3 is TGTGCCAGCAGTATCAGACAGGGGAACACTGAAGCTTTCTTT.

This chain uses TRBV5-8 with TRBJ1-3; a possible D gene is TRBD1 (5 bases). The germline V gene encodes CDR1 SGHTS and CDR2 YDEGEE. The CDR3 spans 15 residues. V was trimmed by 2 bases and J by 0 bases, leaving 9 bases between them. As DNA, the CDR3 is TGTGCCAGCAGCTTCGGGGGGATCTCTGGAAACACCATATATTTT. Translated: CASSFGGISGNTIYF.

The genes are TRBV7-9 and TRBJ1-5; D gene uncertain. The germline CDR1 and CDR2 sequences are SEHNR and FQNEAQ (reference sequence). This CDR3 comprises 14 residues. Trimming stripped 5 bases from V and 0 bases from J, with 8 bases between. CDR3: CASSQGDSNQPQHF. CDR3 in DNA: TGTGCCAGCAGCCAAGGCGATAGCAATCAGCCCCAGCATTTT.

The rearrangement links TRBV5-4 to TRBJ1-1, with D perhaps TRBD1 (5 bases). Germline V CDR1 and CDR2: SGHNT, YYREEE (reference sequence). This CDR3 comprises 16 residues. With 5 bases removed from V and 3 bases from J, the gap between germline ends came to 20 bases. The CDR3 region has the DNA TGTGCCAGCAGTCCGAATCAGGGACTTCAGGACACTGAAGCTTTCTTT. Protein: CASSPNQGLQDTEAFF.

The chain couples TRBV6-1 to TRBJ2-5; tentatively, D is TRBD1 or TRBD2 (7 bases each). Germline V CDR1 and CDR2: MNHNS, SASEGT. There are 12 residues in the CDR3. V dropped 11 bases and J dropped 5 bases, with 15 bases sitting between them. The CDR3 sequence is CACQGGAETQYF. In DNA, the CDR3 is TGTGCCTGCCAGGGGGGGGCGGAGACCCAGTACTTC.

V usage is TRBV19 and J usage is TRBJ1-2; TRBD1 is a possible D gene (5 bases). CDR3 size: 15 residues. The V and J ends lost 4 bases and 4 bases respectively, with 16 bases between them. From germline, CDR1 is LNHDA and CDR2 SQIVND (reference sequence). In nucleotides, the CDR3 is TGTGCCAGTAGTAGAAGGCAGGGCGCTGGCTATGGCTACACCTTC. Translating it yields CASSRRQGAGYGYTF. The full variable domain, completed using reference TRBV19 and TRBJ1-2, is DGGITQSPKYLFRKEGQNVTLSCEQNLNHDAMYWYRQDPGQGLRLIYYSQIVNDFQKGDIAEGYSVSREKKESFPLTVTSAQKNPTAFYLCASSRRQGAGYGYTFGSGTRLTVV.

As regards this clone: The sample contains more than one DNA sequence encoding this CDR3. The chain links TRBV7-9 to TRBJ2-3; D uncertain. The CDR3 covers 14 residues. Germline-derived CDR1 and CDR2 are SEHNR and FQNEAQ (reference sequence). V was shortened by 5 bases and J by 0 bases, with 9 bases between the two germline ends. The CDR3 here is CASSPTGSTDTQYF. Written as DNA, the CDR3 is TGTGCCAGCAGCCCCACGGGCAGCACAGATACGCAGTATTTT.

The CDR3 nucleotides read TGTGCCAGCAGCTTAGGTGGTGTAAGTCCTCAAGAGACCCAGTACTTC. It yields the protein CASSLGGVSPQETQYF. This chain links TRBV7-9 with TRBJ2-5, with unresolved D. CDR3 length: 16 amino acids. CDR1 is SEHNR, CDR2 FQNEAQ, per germline (reference sequence). V lost 1 base to trimming and J lost 2 bases, with 14 bases between them.

The gene calls are TRBV5-4 and TRBJ2-2; 8 bases match TRBD1. The V gene's germline CDR1 is SGHNT and CDR2 YYREEE (reference sequence). V dropped 4 bases and J dropped 7; count of bases not matched to a gene: 9. This CDR3 comprises 15 residues. This CDR3 reads CASSGRQGNYGELFF. CDR3 bases: TGTGCCAGCAGCGGCCGACAGGGGAATTACGGGGAGCTGTTTTTT.

This clone was counted a single time. V and J are TRBV27 and TRBJ1-1; TRBD1 aligns across 11 bases. J was trimmed by 2 bases and V by 10 bases; bases with no gene match: 6. The CDR3 spans 14 residues. Germline V gene data show CDR1 as MNHEY and CDR2 as SMNVEV (reference sequence). In DNA form, the CDR3 reads TGTGCCACCGCGGACAGGGGGCAAAACACTGAAGCTTTCTTT. Its protein product is CATADRGQNTEAFF.

The chain employs TRBV9 and TRBJ2-3; TRBD2 matches 12 bases. Per germline, CDR1 SGDLS and CDR2 YYNGEE. With V trimmed by 4 bases and J by 1 base, 7 bases remained unmatched. The CDR3 covers 17 residues. Here the CDR3 DNA reads TGTGCCAGCAGCACAACACTAGCGGGGGGCCGCACAGATACGCAGTATTTT. Residues: CASSTTLAGGRTDTQYF.

Only one count was recorded for this clone. The chain is built from TRBV5-1 and TRBJ2-7, with 11 bases matching TRBD1. V shed 6 bases, J shed 3 bases, and the junction held 5 bases outside the gene matches. Germline CDR1 and CDR2: SGHRS and YFSETQ. The CDR3 has 14 residues. The CDR3: CASTEGTGGYEQYF. The CDR3 DNA sequence: TGCGCCAGCACGGAGGGGACAGGGGGCTACGAGCAGTACTTC.

The V and J genes are TRBV10-3 and TRBJ1-1; D is uncertain. This CDR3 has 12 amino acids. V shed 11 bases and J shed 0 bases, with 10 bases lying between them. Germline V gene sequence: CDR1 ENHRY, CDR2 SYGVKD. The CDR3: CAAQALNTEAFF. The DNA for the CDR3 is TGTGCCGCGCAGGCCTTGAACACTGAAGCTTTCTTT.

This chain links TRBV28 with TRBJ2-7, with 8 bases matching TRBD1. The germline V gene encodes CDR1 MDHEN and CDR2 SYDVKM. Trimming removed 6 bases from V and 1 base from J; junction bases left unmatched: 8. This CDR3 has 15 residues. The CDR3: CASSRRDRPSYEQYF. The CDR3 region has the DNA TGTGCCAGCAGCCGCCGGGACAGGCCATCCTACGAGCAGTACTTC.

The chain employs TRBV25-1 and TRBJ1-1; tentatively, D is TRBD1 (5 bases). Germline V gives CDR1 MGHDK, CDR2 SYGVNS. This CDR3 comprises 13 residues. With 10 bases removed from V and 5 bases from J, the gap between germline ends came to 17 bases. The CDR3 region is CATLAGTVTEAFF. The CDR3 DNA sequence: TGTGCCACTCTGGCAGGGACTGTGACTGAAGCTTTCTTT. Combining the CDR3 with reference TRBV25-1 and TRBJ1-1 gives the whole variable domain EADIYQTPRYLVIGTGKKITLECSQTMGHDKMYWYQQDPGMELHLIHYSYGVNSTEKGDLSSESTVSRIRTEHFPLTLESARPSHTSQYLCATLAGTVTEAFFGQGTRLTVV.

The DNA of the CDR3 is TGTGCCAGCAGTCCCCGGACAGTGAGCACCGGGGAGCTGTTTTTT. It encodes CASSPRTVSTGELFF. The chain employs TRBV6-1 and TRBJ2-2; D is perhaps TRBD1 (6 bases). Between the trimmed V and J ends, which lost 5 bases and 4 bases, there was a span of 14 bases. Germline CDR1 and CDR2: MNHNS and SASEGT. The CDR3 sequence is 15 residues long.

The chain has TRBV10-3 and TRBJ2-7, with 8 bases identical to TRBD1. The CDR3 loop spans 16 amino acids. The V and J ends lost 6 bases and 0 bases, in that order; junction bases with no gene match: 10. The V gene's germline CDR1 is ENHRY and CDR2 SYGVKD. CDR3 sequence: CAIRGTGSGTSYEQYF. The DNA for the CDR3 is TGTGCCATCAGAGGGACAGGCTCGGGGACCTCCTACGAGCAGTACTTC.

The chain has TRBV5-4 and TRBJ2-7; tentative D call: TRBD1 (5 bases). V shed 8 bases and J shed 0 bases, with 12 bases lying between them. CDR1 and CDR2 from the germline V gene are SGHNT and YYREEE (reference sequence). This CDR3 region has 13 residues. The CDR3 spells CASRLTASYEQYF. Here the CDR3 DNA reads TGTGCCAGTAGGTTGACAGCCTCCTACGAGCAGTACTTC.

The genes are TRBV5-1 and TRBJ2-6, with D possibly TRBD1 on 6 matching bases. Per germline, CDR1 SGHRS and CDR2 YFSETQ. The CDR3 spans 17 residues. Trimming removed 1 base at V and 4 bases at J, with 15 bases between. CDR3 protein: CASSLTGKGGGANVLTF. CDR3 sequence (DNA): TGCGCCAGCAGCTTGACAGGGAAGGGTGGCGGGGCCAACGTCCTGACTTTC.

The CDR3 here is CATQRGGNLYGYTF. The CDR3 region has the DNA TGTGCCACCCAACGCGGCGGGAACCTTTATGGCTACACCTTC. This chain connects TRBV28 to TRBJ1-2, with D unclear. Between the trimmed V and J ends, which lost 10 bases and 5 bases, there was a span of 20 bases. The CDR3 runs to 14 residues. From germline, CDR1 is MDHEN and CDR2 SYDVKM.

A note on this clone: Other DNA sequences within the sample encode an identical CDR3. The chain combines TRBV6-5 with TRBJ2-7, with 8 bases matching TRBD1. There are 14 residues in the CDR3. Germline-derived CDR1 and CDR2 are MNHEY and SVGAGI. V lost 5 bases and J lost 2; bases outside the gene matches: 5. The CDR3 here is CASSRGTGPYEQYF. CDR3 DNA sequence: TGTGCCAGCAGTCGAGGGACAGGCCCCTACGAGCAGTACTTC.

This chain links TRBV2 with TRBJ1-1; the D is unclear. The CDR3 covers 12 residues. V lost 4 bases and J lost 5, with 8 bases in between. Germline V gives CDR1 SNHLY, CDR2 FYNNEI. In DNA, the CDR3 is TGTGCCAGCAGTGGGAGAGCAACTGAAGCTTTCTTT. Translation gives CASSGRATEAFF.

The chain has TRBV7-6 and TRBJ2-7; the D gene is possibly TRBD1 (5 bases). The CDR3 contains 15 residues. The V end was cut by 1 base, the J end by 1 base, with 11 bases between. Per the germline V gene, CDR1 is SGHVS and CDR2 is FNYEAQ. DNA for the CDR3: TGTGCCAGCAGCTTAGGCGGACAAAAATCCTACGAGCAGTACTTC. It yields the protein CASSLGGQKSYEQYF.

The rearrangement joins TRBV19 to TRBJ2-2, with D hard to call. Trimming pared 1 base from V and 1 base from J, leaving 7 bases between. Germline lookup yields CDR1 LNHDA and CDR2 SQIVND (reference sequence). This CDR3 is 15 amino acids long. In DNA, the CDR3 is TGTGCCAGTAGTATAGTGGCACAGAACACCGGGGAGCTGTTTTTT. The encoded protein is CASSIVAQNTGELFF.

The chain couples TRBV5-4 to TRBJ2-7, with TRBD1 matching 8 bases. The junction had 3 bases not matched to a gene; V was cut back by 4 bases and J by 6 bases. Germline V gene lookup returns CDR1 SGHNT and CDR2 YYREEE (reference sequence). The CDR3 runs to 12 residues. The CDR3 coding sequence is TGTGCCAGCAGCATAGACAGGGGCGAGCAGTACTTC. This gives the protein CASSIDRGEQYF.